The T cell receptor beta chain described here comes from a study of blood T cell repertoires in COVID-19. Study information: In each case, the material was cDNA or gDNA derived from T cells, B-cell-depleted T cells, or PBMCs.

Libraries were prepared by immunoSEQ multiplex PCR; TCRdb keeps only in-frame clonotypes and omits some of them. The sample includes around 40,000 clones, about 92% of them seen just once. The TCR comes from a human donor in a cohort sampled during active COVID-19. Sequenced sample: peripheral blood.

CDR3 nucleotide sequence: TGTGCCAGCAGCTTATCGCGGGGAGTCAACACCATATATTTT. It encodes CASSLSRGVNTIYF. J is TRBJ1-3 and V is TRBV11-2, with no clear D. The germline V gene has CDR1 SGHAT and CDR2 FQNNGV. The length of the CDR3 is 14 residues. The V gene lost 2 bases and the J gene lost 7 bases, with 12 bases spanning the gap.